These 27 T cell receptor beta chains share one sample of origin, sequenced in a study of blood T cell repertoires in COVID-19. The method was immunoSEQ multiplex PCR; TCRdb's version includes in-frame clones alone and lacks a portion of them. The top ten hold 9.7% of the sample, which has about 24,000 clones, 89% seen once. The source material was peripheral blood. The receptors were gathered from a man in his sixties or seventies with acute or convalescent COVID-19.

The count of this clone is one. The V call is TRBV30, the J call TRBJ1-5; D is uncertain. This CDR3 is built from 13 residues. V was cut by 4 bases and J by 7 bases, with 14 bases left in between. The germline V gene encodes CDR1 GTSNPN and CDR2 SVGIG (reference sequence). This chain's CDR3 is CAWKVRTGQPQHF. CDR3 in DNA: TGTGCCTGGAAAGTAAGGACGGGACAGCCCCAGCATTTT.

The chain joins TRBV11-2 to TRBJ2-7; 9 bases match TRBD1. CDR3 length: 15 residues. V dropped 1 base and J dropped 4; count of bases not matched to a gene: 5. Germline V CDR1 and CDR2: SGHAT, FQNNGV. The CDR3 sequence: CASSLVTGGGYEQYF. Here the CDR3 DNA reads TGTGCCAGCAGCTTAGTAACAGGGGGCGGGTACGAGCAGTACTTC.

This clone came up once. J is TRBJ1-6 and V is TRBV30; D possibly corresponds to TRBD1 (5 bases). Between the trimmed V and J ends, which lost 8 bases and 17 bases, there was a span of 19 bases. The CDR3 runs 11 residues. Per the germline V gene, CDR1 is GTSNPN and CDR2 is SVGIG (reference sequence). This CDR3 reads CALRDSHLFHF. CDR3 in DNA: TGTGCCCTTAGAGACAGTCACCTTTTCCACTTT.

The chain recombines TRBV19 with TRBJ1-5, with TRBD1 matching over 9 bases. The junction had 7 bases not matched to a gene; V was cut back by 7 bases and J by 3 bases. Germline-derived CDR1 and CDR2 are LNHDA and SQIVND (reference sequence). CDR3 length: 15 amino acids. The CDR3 DNA sequence: TGTGCCAGTATCGCCGACAGGGGGATCAATCAGCCCCAGCATTTT. Protein product: CASIADRGINQPQHF.

The chain combines TRBV6-6 with TRBJ1-2, with 9 bases identical to TRBD1. Germline trimming cut 6 bases from V and 4 bases from J; bases unmatched to any gene: 9. The CDR3 extends over 15 amino acids. Germline assignment: CDR1 MNHNY and CDR2 SVGAGI (reference sequence). Here the CDR3 reads CASREQGARSYGYTF. CDR3 DNA: TGTGCCAGCAGGGAACAGGGGGCGCGAAGCTATGGCTACACCTTC.

The rearrangement uses TRBV2 and TRBJ2-5, with D possibly matching TRBD2 (5 bases). Per the germline V gene, CDR1 is SNHLY and CDR2 is FYNNEI. This CDR3 comprises 14 residues. The V gene lost 2 bases and the J gene lost 7 bases, with 14 bases spanning the gap. CDR3 sequence reads: CASSEYSGGWTQYF. The CDR3 coding sequence is TGTGCCAGCAGTGAATACAGCGGCGGGTGGACCCAGTACTTC.

This rearrangement joins TRBV7-8 to TRBJ2-3; D may be TRBD2 (5 bases). The CDR3 loop spans 20 amino acids. Per germline, CDR1 SGHVS and CDR2 FQNEAQ. Between the trimmed V and J ends, which lost 2 bases and 0 bases, there was a span of 24 bases. CDR3 in amino acids: CASSLFGSSGSAASTDTQYF. DNA for the CDR3: TGTGCCAGCAGCTTATTTGGGAGTTCGGGCAGTGCGGCTAGCACAGATACGCAGTATTTT.

The count of this clone is one. The chain combines TRBV14 with TRBJ1-2; D unclear. The CDR3 has 13 residues. Germline V gives CDR1 SGHDN, CDR2 FVKESK. The V end was cut by 3 bases, the J end by 8 bases, with 13 bases between. The DNA for the CDR3 is TGTGCCAGCAGCCAGATTGAGGCGGCCGGCTACACCTTC. This translates into CASSQIEAAGYTF.

This sequence joins TRBV2 and TRBJ2-1; TRBD2 might be the D (6 bases). The germline V and J ends were trimmed by 7 bases and 4 bases, with 8 bases remaining between them. CDR3 length: 12 residues. CDR1 is SNHLY and CDR2 is FYNNEI in the germline V gene. CDR3: CASKEGYNEQFF. In nucleotides, the CDR3 is TGTGCCAGCAAGGAGGGATACAATGAGCAGTTCTTC.

The rearrangement links TRBV6-6 to TRBJ2-7; D not resolved. The germline V gene encodes CDR1 MNHNY and CDR2 SVGAGI (reference sequence). The CDR3 is 14 residues long. The V end lost 6 bases, the J end lost 1 base, and 13 bases lay between the germline ends. CDR3 nucleotide sequence: TGTGCCAGCAGCCCGACAAAGGAATCCTACGAGCAGTACTTC. Translating it yields CASSPTKESYEQYF.

The chain uses TRBV30 and TRBJ1-1; D uncertain. This CDR3 comprises 13 residues. Trimming removed 0 bases from V and 6 bases from J, with 11 bases in between. CDR1 is GTSNPN, CDR2 SVGIG, per germline (reference sequence). The CDR3 sequence is CAWSVPPSPEAFF. For the CDR3, the DNA is TGTGCCTGGAGTGTCCCCCCCTCTCCTGAAGCTTTCTTT.

Sample share makes this clone medium-sized. The V gene is TRBV7-8, the J gene TRBJ2-5; TRBD2 matches at 8 bases. The CDR3 is made up of 18 amino acids. Trimming at V came to 1 base and at J to 2 bases, leaving 12 bases not matched to a gene. Germline assignment: CDR1 SGHVS and CDR2 FQNEAQ. CDR3 residues: CASSLDGTSWAVQETQYF. The CDR3 region has the DNA TGTGCCAGCAGCTTAGATGGGACTAGTTGGGCCGTACAAGAGACCCAGTACTTC.

The chain employs TRBV11-2 and TRBJ2-7, with D possibly matching TRBD1 (6 bases). CDR3 length: 14 amino acids. The germline V and J ends were trimmed by 1 base and 2 bases, with 9 bases remaining between them. Germline V gene data show CDR1 as SGHAT and CDR2 as FQNNGV. The CDR3 bases are TGTGCCAGCAGCTTAGCGCAGGGGCCCTACGAGCAGTACTTC. Its translation: CASSLAQGPYEQYF.

The V and J genes are TRBV28 and TRBJ1-5, with TRBD1 matching 7 bases. Germline V CDR1 and CDR2: MDHEN, SYDVKM. With V trimmed by 6 bases and J by 6 bases, 11 bases remained unmatched. The CDR3 has 15 residues. Written as DNA, the CDR3 is TGTGCCAGCAGGGAGTCAGGGGGACGGGGTCAGCCCCAGCATTTT. Translation: CASRESGGRGQPQHF.

This clone was found once. V gene TRBV11-2 combines with J gene TRBJ1-1; TRBD1 might be the D (6 bases). The V end was cut by 5 bases, the J end by 3 bases, with 19 bases between. The CDR3 covers 16 residues. CDR1 and CDR2 (germline): SGHAT, FQNNGV. The CDR3 region has the DNA TGTGCCAGCAGCCCCTGGGGGGGCGACATGGACACTGAAGCTTTCTTT. This gives the protein CASSPWGGDMDTEAFF.

CDR3 bases: TGCAGCGTCTTGACAGGGGTGGGCAATCAGCCCCAGCATTTT. Translated: CSVLTGVGNQPQHF. The rearrangement joins TRBV29-1 to TRBJ1-5, with 8 positions matching TRBD1. The V and J ends lost 6 bases and 2 bases, in that order; junction bases with no gene match: 6. The germline V gene has CDR1 SQVTM and CDR2 ANQGSEA. The CDR3 has 14 residues.

This chain connects TRBV2 to TRBJ1-2; 8 positions agree with TRBD1. The CDR3 sequence is 15 residues long. The germline V gene encodes CDR1 SNHLY and CDR2 FYNNEI. Unmatched junction bases numbered 8, after V lost 6 bases and J lost 2 bases. The CDR3 spells CASSAGQGNNYGYTF. Written as DNA, the CDR3 is TGTGCCAGCAGCGCCGGACAGGGTAACAACTATGGCTACACCTTC.

The chain recombines TRBV9 with TRBJ2-7; the match to TRBD2 covers 10 bases. The germline V gene encodes CDR1 SGDLS and CDR2 YYNGEE. The CDR3 totals 20 residues. J lost 5 bases, V lost 4 bases, and 24 bases had no gene match. CDR3 sequence reads: CASSSRAEREGLGGRNEQYF. The CDR3 DNA reads as TGTGCCAGCAGCTCCCGAGCGGAGCGGGAGGGCTTAGGGGGCAGGAACGAGCAGTACTTC.

The J gene is TRBJ1-2, the V gene TRBV19; a possible D gene is TRBD1 (5 bases). Deletions cut 4 bases from V and 3 bases from J, with 12 bases between. The germline V gene has CDR1 LNHDA and CDR2 SQIVND (reference sequence). The CDR3 length is 14 residues. Here the CDR3 reads CASSTLQGDYGYTF. Written as DNA, the CDR3 is TGTGCCAGTAGTACCTTGCAGGGTGACTATGGCTACACCTTC.

The chain has TRBV7-8 and TRBJ1-6, with D uncertain. The length of the CDR3 is 16 residues. Germline V CDR1 and CDR2: SGHVS, FQNEAQ. The ends were cut back, 3 bases at V and 0 bases at J, with 9 bases in the middle. The CDR3 is CASSLREGSYNSPLHF. The CDR3 nucleotides read TGTGCCAGCAGCTTGAGAGAGGGCTCCTATAATTCACCCCTCCACTTT.

This chain uses TRBV30 with TRBJ2-5, with 8 bases fitting TRBD1. The CDR3 sequence is 13 residues long. CDR1 is GTSNPN, CDR2 SVGIG, per germline (reference sequence). Trimming at V came to 8 bases and at J to 1 base, leaving 6 bases not matched to a gene. CDR3 loop: CAGSQGAQETQYF. CDR3 bases: TGTGCCGGATCCCAGGGGGCCCAAGAGACCCAGTACTTC.

V gene TRBV18 combines with J gene TRBJ1-5; 8 bases are a match to TRBD1. Germline trimming cut 5 bases from V and 1 base from J; bases unmatched to any gene: 7. Per germline, CDR1 KGHSH and CDR2 LQKENI. CDR3 size: 16 residues. CDR3 sequence reads: CASSFGQGGSNQPQHF. CDR3 nucleotide sequence: TGTGCCAGCTCATTCGGACAGGGAGGGAGCAATCAGCCCCAGCATTTT.

The chain combines TRBV19 with TRBJ1-2; 8 bases map to TRBD1. CDR1 is LNHDA, CDR2 SQIVND, per germline (reference sequence). V shed 5 bases and J 8 bases; nucleotides not matched to a gene: 7. CDR3 size: 13 residues. The CDR3 spells CASSFGQGGGYTF. DNA for the CDR3: TGTGCCAGTAGTTTCGGACAGGGTGGGGGCTACACCTTC. Complete variable domain (other parts from reference TRBV19 and TRBJ1-2): DGGITQSPKYLFRKEGQNVTLSCEQNLNHDAMYWYRQDPGQGLRLIYYSQIVNDFQKGDIAEGYSVSREKKESFPLTVTSAQKNPTAFYLCASSFGQGGGYTFGSGTRLTVV.

J is TRBJ2-5 and V is TRBV7-8; D unresolved. This CDR3 has 13 amino acids. The germline V gene encodes CDR1 SGHVS and CDR2 FQNEAQ. V was clipped by 5 bases and J by 4 bases, with 11 bases between them. The DNA for the CDR3 is TGTGCCAGCAGCCAAGCCCCGGGAGAGACCCAGTACTTC. The encoded protein is CASSQAPGETQYF.

The genes are TRBV11-2 and TRBJ2-3; D perhaps matches TRBD1 (5 bases). CDR3 length equals 16 residues. Germline V gene sequence: CDR1 SGHAT, CDR2 FQNNGV. V lost 1 base, J lost 3 bases, and 14 bases lay in between. The CDR3 loop reads CASSLAWGGETDTQYF. DNA for the CDR3: TGTGCCAGCAGCTTAGCGTGGGGCGGCGAAACAGATACGCAGTATTTT.

CDR3 DNA: TGTGCCAGCAGCCCTATAGCGGGAGGCCCATACAATGAGCAGTTCTTC. Protein: CASSPIAGGPYNEQFF. The V call is TRBV7-9, the J call TRBJ2-1, with 10 bases lining up with TRBD2. CDR3 length equals 16 residues. The V and J ends lost 5 bases and 4 bases, in that order; junction bases with no gene match: 8. Germline assignment: CDR1 SEHNR and CDR2 FQNEAQ (reference sequence). The whole variable domain, filled in from reference TRBV7-9 and TRBJ2-1, reads DTGVSQNPRHKITKRGQNVTFRCDPISEHNRLYWYRQTLGQGPEFLTYFQNEAQLEKSRLLSDRFSAERPKGSFSTLEIQRTEQGDSAMYLCASSPIAGGPYNEQFFGPGTRLTVL.

The chain recombines TRBV11-2 with TRBJ1-3, with D uncertain. Trimming took 1 base from V and 0 from J, leaving 4 bases between them. Germline V gene data show CDR1 as SGHAT and CDR2 as FQNNGV. The CDR3 totals 14 residues. CDR3 nucleotide sequence: TGTGCCAGCAGCTTAGTTAACTCTGGAAACACCATATATTTT. Translating gives CASSLVNSGNTIYF.